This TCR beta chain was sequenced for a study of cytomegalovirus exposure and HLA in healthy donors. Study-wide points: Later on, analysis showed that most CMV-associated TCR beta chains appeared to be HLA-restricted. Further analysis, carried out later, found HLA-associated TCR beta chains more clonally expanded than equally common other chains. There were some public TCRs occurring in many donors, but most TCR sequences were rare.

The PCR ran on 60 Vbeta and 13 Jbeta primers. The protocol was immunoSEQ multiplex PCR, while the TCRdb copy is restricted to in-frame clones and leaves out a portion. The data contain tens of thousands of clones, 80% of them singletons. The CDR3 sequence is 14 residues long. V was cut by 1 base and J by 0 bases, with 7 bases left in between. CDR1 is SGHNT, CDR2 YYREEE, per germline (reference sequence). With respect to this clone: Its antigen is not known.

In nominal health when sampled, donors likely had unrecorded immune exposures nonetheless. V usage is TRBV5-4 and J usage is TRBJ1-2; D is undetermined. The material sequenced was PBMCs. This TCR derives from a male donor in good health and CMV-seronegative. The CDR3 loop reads CASSLLLANYGYTF. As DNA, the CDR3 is TGTGCCAGCAGCTTGTTACTAGCTAACTATGGCTACACCTTC.